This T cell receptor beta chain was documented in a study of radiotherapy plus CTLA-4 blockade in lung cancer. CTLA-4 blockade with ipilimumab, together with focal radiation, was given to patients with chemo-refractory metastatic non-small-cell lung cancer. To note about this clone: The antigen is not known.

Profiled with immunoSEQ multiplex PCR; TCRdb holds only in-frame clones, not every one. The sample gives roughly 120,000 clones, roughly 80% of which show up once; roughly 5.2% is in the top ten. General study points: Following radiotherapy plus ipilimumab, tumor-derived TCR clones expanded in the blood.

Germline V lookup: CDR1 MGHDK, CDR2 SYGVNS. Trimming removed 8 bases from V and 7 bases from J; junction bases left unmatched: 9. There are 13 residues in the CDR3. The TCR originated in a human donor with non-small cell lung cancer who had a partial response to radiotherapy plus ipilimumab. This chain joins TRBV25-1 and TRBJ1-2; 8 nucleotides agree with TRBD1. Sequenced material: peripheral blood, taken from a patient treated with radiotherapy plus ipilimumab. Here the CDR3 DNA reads TGTGCCAGCCAAGGACAGGGAGGCGGTGGCTACACCTTC. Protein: CASQGQGGGGYTF.